This TCR beta chain was sequenced during a study of shared clonotypes between healthy human individuals. Regarding this clone: Its cognate antigen is unknown.

Some clones are missing from TCRdb's copy, which holds only in-frame ones; the method was immunoSEQ multiplex PCR. The data hold more than 2 million clones, with over 85% observed a single time. Overall study results and limits: Clonotype sharing among donors was expected to depend on sequencing depth.

Between the trimmed V and J ends, which lost 3 bases and 7 bases, there was a span of 10 bases. There are 14 residues in the CDR3. CDR1 is LNHDA and CDR2 is SQIVND in the germline V gene (reference sequence). Sequencing was carried out using naive CD4+ T cells sorted from blood. Subset defined: CD45RA+ positively selected. This chain links TRBV19 with TRBJ1-6; no reliable D call. This receptor was identified in a man between 18 and 35 years old in good health. In nucleotides, the CDR3 is TGTGCCAGTAGTATTTACAGTCCGAATTCACCCCTCCACTTT. Protein product: CASSIYSPNSPLHF.